This T cell receptor (beta chain) derives from a study of shared clonotypes between healthy human individuals. V trimming: 1 base; J trimming: 4 bases; junction bases outside the gene matches: 5. The CDR3 sequence is 15 residues long. CDR1 and CDR2 (germline): GTSNPN, SVGIG (reference sequence). Around 30,000 T cell genomes (roughly 0.2 ug DNA) went into each sorted-subset replicate. Some clones are missing from TCRdb's copy, which holds only in-frame ones; the method was immunoSEQ multiplex PCR. The table has millions of clones, about 92% seen once. V gene TRBV30 combines with J gene TRBJ2-5; 11 nucleotides line up with TRBD2. This sequence originates from a man younger than 30 in good health. The sequencing input was naive CD4+ T cells sorted from blood. Regarding subset: CD45RA+ positively selected. This chain's CDR3 is CAWSDPSGGLETQYF. The CDR3 DNA is TGTGCCTGGAGTGATCCTAGCGGGGGGCTAGAGACCCAGTACTTC.